This TCR beta chain was recovered during a study of cytomegalovirus exposure and HLA in healthy donors (dated by TCRdb to 2015 to 2018). Background for the entire study: An earlier analysis of some 550 of the donors reported 250 to 300 Gb of sequence data and around 110 million unique TCR beta sequences from some 180 million T cells. The study aimed to test whether signatures of past pathogen exposure could be identified by cataloging public T cell receptors. Among around 400 genotyped donors of the cohort, an average of roughly 230,000 unique TCR beta nucleotide sequences was sequenced per donor, of which roughly 17% were non-productive. Roughly 5 DR-DQ haplotypes were handled as single units for association and clustering, since linkage in the cohort was strong. The genetic ancestry cluster associated with self-reported Caucasian donors included 81% of the approximately 410 genotyped donors. HLA typing included class I and class II loci at four-digit resolution. An earlier analysis of around 640 of the donors used high-throughput TCR beta sequencing to judge whether each TCR beta V gene segment behaved as functional or pseudogenic. All discovery cohort repertoires had been generated using a single sequencing platform. The study used immunosequencing to profile the T cell repertoires of several hundred subjects and linked those repertoires to cytomegalovirus serostatus. A later analysis re-analyzed previously published TCR beta repertoires from approximately 700 donors and added high-resolution HLA genotyping to study TCR occurrence patterns. Alongside the repertoire data, information on donor age, sex, ethnicity and CMV serostatus was compiled. A later genetic analysis used genome-wide SNP genotypes for 398 of the 666 donors, treating that subset as a discovery cohort. Rather than drawing on any new phenotypic data, the later analysis identified candidate immune exposures from TCR beta sequences and the way those sequences occurred across donors. To predict cytomegalovirus infection status, the study brought together high-throughput TCR immunosequencing, statistical association of individual TCRs with disease status, and machine learning. Roughly 300 gigabases of sequencing data and some 85 million unique TCR sequences were included in an early release covering 550 to 800 HLA-typed donors. Besides the first cohort of 550 to 750 subjects, a separate validation cohort made up of over 100 different subjects was used. The number of donors typed differed by locus, with about 629-630 for A, B, C, DRB1 and DQB1, roughly 520 for DQA1, 600 to 610 for DPA1, and around 460 for DPB1.

Libraries came from the immunoSEQ multiplex PCR assay. The multiplex PCR relied on a mix of 60 forward primers for TCR Vbeta segments and 13 reverse primers for TCR Jbeta segments. The CDR3 region of rearranged TCR beta genes was amplified from genomic DNA by a multiplex PCR assay. Amplified TCR beta libraries were sequenced as 87-base-pair reads on the Illumina HiSeq System. Per the original workflow: In a later analysis, tens of millions of unique TCR beta chains were counted across the roughly 670 repertoires, and roughly 11 million of these chains were shared by at least two donors. Raw reads were error-corrected and collapsed into unique sequences by a nearest-neighbor algorithm in which closely related sequences were merged to remove PCR and sequencing errors. V, D and J gene segments were assigned by aligning CDR3 sequences to IMGT reference sequences. Each retained sequence needed at least a six-nucleotide match to both a V gene segment and a J gene segment. Rearrangements were called productive when the CDR3 lacked stop codons and stayed in frame with V and J; all others were non-productive. CDR3 was defined by IMGT convention, running from the second conserved V-encoded cysteine to the conserved J-encoded phenylalanine. Sequences without an unambiguous match to a single V gene segment were excluded from the earlier analysis of 450 to 750 of the donors. In an earlier analysis of 587 of the donors, V segments were called functional above 56.7% productive rearrangements and were called segregating when the between-donor standard deviation exceeded 5%. A statistical classification framework was developed to diagnose cytomegalovirus status using the catalog of TCR beta chain sequences. A later analysis assigned V and J genes by comparing TCR nucleotide sequences with IMGT/GENE-DB human TR gene sequences. Using the TCRdist pipeline, a later analysis assigned CDR3 sequences along with most-parsimonious VDJ recombination scenarios. In a later analysis, every TCR beta chain was defined by the combination of its CDR3 amino acid sequence and its V-gene family, and reads without a unique V-gene family were dropped. A later analysis removed several hundred highly shared, low-generation-probability nucleotide sequences to deal with suspected cross-contamination and a sequencing artifact. In a later analysis, a clonal expansion index was calculated for each public chain from normalized within-repertoire ranks of inferred template counts. Generation probabilities in a later analysis came from a VDJ recombination model fitted to out-of-frame rearrangements, and those results were checked against IGoR. A later analysis scored TCR-TCR, TCR-HLA and TCR-CMV co-occurrence with hypergeometric tests, applying a repertoire-size bias correction to TCR pairs. False discovery rates were estimated in a later analysis by permuting HLA or CMV assignments 20 times. In a later analysis, co-occurring TCRs were grouped using DBSCAN, and TCRdist sequence similarity was added for clustering within HLA-allele-positive subsets. For co-occurrence clustering, repertoires with fewer than 30,000 or more than 120,000 public chains were excluded, along with several repertoires with anomalous nucleotide sharing. TCRdb retrieved this table from immuneACCESS and kept in-frame rearrangements only. Not all clones are present; in checked studies, unresolved V genes account for under half, and no reason is known for the remainder. V and J calls and clone size are given by that table; D and trimming were obtained from the DNA. This sample is represented by about 94,000 clones; about three fifths of them were singletons. Under 4% of the sample rests with the top ten.

The cohort consisted of 666 healthy bone marrow donors. Cohort members were all nominally healthy when sampled, although unrecorded immune exposures were likely present. The donor was CMV seronegative and was included in the group of several hundred seronegative cohort members. Each donor provided a peripheral blood sample, and peripheral blood mononuclear cells were used for TCR beta sequencing. The Qiagen DNeasy Blood Extraction Kit was used to extract genomic DNA from the blood cell samples. The CDR3 holds 16 amino acids from the cysteine to the phenylalanine. The DNA shown is the 48-base CDR3, in frame from base 1. Trimmed from V: 4 bases; trimmed from J: 3 bases; junction bases lacking a gene match: 9. The germline V gene sets CDR1 to SGHRS and CDR2 to YFSETQ. Overall results and qualifications from the work: Because counts were too low, fewer than 20 rarely observed V segments, including chromosome 9 orphons, were excluded from the earlier analysis of 587 of the donors. Correlated functional status among segregating V segments might be attributable to linkage disequilibrium, but an unknown experimental factor could not be ruled out. Strong co-occurrence of HLA alleles, especially DR and DQ, made assigning TCR associations to individual alleles difficult. Most TCR sequences were observed very rarely across donors, whereas some public TCRs were present in many individuals. For the cohort, immune exposure information was limited to CMV serostatus. Three of the identified cytomegalovirus-associated TCR beta chains were confirmed in vitro to be specific for cytomegalovirus antigens. Broadly in line with IMGT annotations, most TCR beta V segments showed up in productive rearrangements about 87% or about 30% of the time in an earlier analysis of 587 of the donors. A later analysis reported that several top co-occurrence clusters appeared linked to parvovirus B19, influenza, CMV and Epstein-Barr virus. Because HLA typing was unavailable for some donors at each locus, only the typed subset was used in association tests. An association between a missense DCLRE1C variant and V-gene and J-gene trimming of TCR beta chains was found in a later genetic analysis and replicated in an independent cohort. A cluster of highly shared sequence variants was judged likely to represent a technical artifact of the sequencing pipeline. The classifier was reported to diagnose cytomegalovirus status with high specificity and sensitivity in both the original and validation cohorts. The study gave a list of around 170 TCR beta chains associated with cytomegalovirus. According to a later genetic analysis, donors in an Asian-associated ancestry cluster had fewer N-insertions in productive TCRs than the roughly 670-donor mean. This cohort had only TCR beta chains sequenced, and the lack of alpha or paired-chain data limited which features could be detected. Presence/absence analyses assumed roughly uniform sequencing depth across donors, an assumption that may not hold. In a later analysis, most CMV-associated TCR beta chains were found to appear HLA-restricted, with HLA associations seemingly driven largely by CMV exposure. According to a later analysis, TCR association rates differed among HLA loci, with DRB1 alleles showing the most associated TCRs and HLA-C alleles showing the fewest. At a false discovery rate of 0.05, a later analysis linked about 17,000 TCR beta sequences to specific HLA alleles. A further reported finding was that TCR beta sequences accurately predicted the HLA-A and HLA-B alleles for most subjects in the first cohort. In a later analysis, HLA-associated TCR beta chains showed more clonal expansion and lower generation probabilities than non-associated chains that were equally common. The authors suggested that the approach could potentially be generalized to other disease states and immunological phenotypes. The 87-base-pair reads could not distinguish some IMGT-functional V segments, including TRBV6-2 and TRBV6-3, so those segments were excluded.

This clone was seen once. Its specific antigen is unknown. Per-nucleotide qualities are absent, and no much larger clonotype sits a single base away. The V and J genes are TRBV5-1 and TRBJ1-4, with 7 bases in between that match TRBD1. The sample comprised PBMCs. The sequence was obtained from a man aged 30 to 45 in good health and CMV-seronegative. The CDR3 is CASSVVTGAANEKLFF. The bases read TGCGCCAGCAGCGTAGTTACAGGGGCAGCTAATGAAAAACTGTTTTTT. Beyond the CDR3, the reference TRBV5-1 and TRBJ1-4 genes provide the residues; the full variable domain reads: KAGVTQTPRYLIKTRGQQVTLSCSPISGHRSVSWYQQTPGQGLQFLFEYFSETQRNKGNFPGRFSGRQFSNSRSEMNVSTLELGDSALYLCASSVVTGAANEKLFFGSGTQLSVL.